This TCR beta chain was profiled in a study of OX40 agonist ivuxolimab in advanced cancers. On the study more broadly: The mean age was roughly 60 years, ranging from about 23 to 79, with around four fifths of participants male. Findings of the study overall: Both blood CD4+ and CD8+ T cells showed clonal growth by week 6 at 0.1 to 3.0 mg/kg. Antigens targeted by the expanded peripheral T cells were not determined.

Per germline, CDR1 LGHNT and CDR2 FRNRAP. The CDR3 has 14 amino acids. Trimming removed 1 base at V and 4 bases at J, with 8 bases between. A remark on this clone: Its antigen remains unknown.

Autoimmune disease history or systemic immunosuppression disqualified patients. Sequencing used immunoSEQ multiplex PCR; TCRdb keeps in-frame clones, though not all of them. The sample gives tens of thousands of clones, 70% to 90% of which show up once; 1% to 1.5% is in the top ten. This chain uses TRBV12-5 with TRBJ2-1; no firm D call. The input for sequencing was CD4+ or CD8+ T cells sorted from blood, taken in a trial of the OX40 agonist ivuxolimab. This clonotype was obtained from an adult with an advanced solid tumor such as melanoma, head and neck, liver or kidney cancer. CDR3 nucleotide sequence: TGTGCTAGTGGTTTGGATGACGTATACAATGAGCAGTTCTTC. It codes for CASGLDDVYNEQFF.